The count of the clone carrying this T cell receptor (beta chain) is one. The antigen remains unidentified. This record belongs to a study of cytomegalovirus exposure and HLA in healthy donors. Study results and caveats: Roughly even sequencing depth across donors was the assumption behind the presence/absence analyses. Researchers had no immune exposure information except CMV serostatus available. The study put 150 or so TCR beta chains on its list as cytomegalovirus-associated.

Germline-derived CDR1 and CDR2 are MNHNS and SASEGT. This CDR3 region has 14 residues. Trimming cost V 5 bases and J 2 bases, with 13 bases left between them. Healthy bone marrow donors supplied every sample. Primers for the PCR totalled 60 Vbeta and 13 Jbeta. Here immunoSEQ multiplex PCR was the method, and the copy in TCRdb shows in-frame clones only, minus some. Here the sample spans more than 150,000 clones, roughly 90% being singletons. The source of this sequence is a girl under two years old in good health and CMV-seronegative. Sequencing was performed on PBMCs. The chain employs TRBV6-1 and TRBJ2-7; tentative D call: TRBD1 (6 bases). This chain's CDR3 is CASSTDSWAYEQYF. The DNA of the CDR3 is TGTGCCAGCAGTACGGACAGCTGGGCCTACGAGCAGTACTTC.